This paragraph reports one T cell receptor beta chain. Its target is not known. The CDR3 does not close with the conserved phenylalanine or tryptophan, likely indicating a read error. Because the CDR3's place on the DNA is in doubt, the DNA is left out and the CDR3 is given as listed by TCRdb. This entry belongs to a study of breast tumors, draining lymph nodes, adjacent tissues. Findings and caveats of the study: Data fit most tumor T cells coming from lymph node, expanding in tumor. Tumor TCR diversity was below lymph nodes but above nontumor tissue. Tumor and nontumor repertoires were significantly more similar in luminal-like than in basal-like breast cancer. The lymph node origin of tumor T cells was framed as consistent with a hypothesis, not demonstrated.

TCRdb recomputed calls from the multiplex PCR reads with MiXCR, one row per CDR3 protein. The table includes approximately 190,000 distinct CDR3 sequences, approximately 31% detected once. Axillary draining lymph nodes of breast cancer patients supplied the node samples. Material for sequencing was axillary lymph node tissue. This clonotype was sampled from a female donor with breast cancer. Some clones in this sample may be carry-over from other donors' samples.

CDR3 loop: CASSSGGETEYC. The V and J genes are TRBV7-3 and TRBJ2-5; whether TRBD1, the table's D call, matches the DNA was not checked. Germline V gene lookup returns CDR1 SGHTA and CDR2 FQGTGA. The CDR3 spans 12 amino acids, including both terminal residues.